The text below deals with one T cell receptor beta chain. Its antigen is unknown. This sample stems from a study of T cells in localized non-small cell lung cancer. Findings and caveats of the study: Adjacent lung was found to contain a median about 50 of the top 100 tumor clones.

Germline assignment: CDR1 SGHTA and CDR2 FQGNSA. The CDR3 is made up of 16 amino acids. The germline V and J ends were trimmed by 1 base and 0 bases, with 9 bases remaining between them. Method: immunoSEQ multiplex PCR; TCRdb's copy keeps in-frame clones and lacks some. The table lists 20,000 to 25,000 clones, 70% to 90% of them singletons. Here the sequenced sample was PBMCs, taken before any cancer treatment. This TCR was sampled from a man between 35 and 75 years old with stage II squamous cell lung carcinoma. The gene calls are TRBV7-2 and TRBJ1-4; D not certain. The CDR3 DNA follows: TGTGCCAGCAGCTTAGGGTGGGGTGCAACTAATGAAAAACTGTTTTTT. Translating gives CASSLGWGATNEKLFF.